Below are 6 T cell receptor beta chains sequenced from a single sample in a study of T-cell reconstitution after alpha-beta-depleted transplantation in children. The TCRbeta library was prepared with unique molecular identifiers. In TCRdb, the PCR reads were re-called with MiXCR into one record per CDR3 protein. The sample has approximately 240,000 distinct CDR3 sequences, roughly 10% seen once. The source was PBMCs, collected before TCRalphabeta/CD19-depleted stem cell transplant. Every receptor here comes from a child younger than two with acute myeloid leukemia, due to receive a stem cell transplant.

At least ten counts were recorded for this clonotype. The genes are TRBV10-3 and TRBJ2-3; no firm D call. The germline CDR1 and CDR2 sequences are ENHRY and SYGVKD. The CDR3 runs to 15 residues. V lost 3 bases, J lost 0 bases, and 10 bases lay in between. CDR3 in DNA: TGTGCCATCAGTGACCGAATCCCCAGCACAGATACGCAGTATTTT. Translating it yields CAISDRIPSTDTQYF.

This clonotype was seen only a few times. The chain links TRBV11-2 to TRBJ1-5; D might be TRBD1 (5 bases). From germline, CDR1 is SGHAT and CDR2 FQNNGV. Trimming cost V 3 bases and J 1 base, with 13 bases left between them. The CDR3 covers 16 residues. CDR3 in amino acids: CASSFKTRQSNQPQHF. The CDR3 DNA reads TGTGCCAGCAGCTTCAAGACACGACAGAGCAATCAGCCCCAGCATTTT.

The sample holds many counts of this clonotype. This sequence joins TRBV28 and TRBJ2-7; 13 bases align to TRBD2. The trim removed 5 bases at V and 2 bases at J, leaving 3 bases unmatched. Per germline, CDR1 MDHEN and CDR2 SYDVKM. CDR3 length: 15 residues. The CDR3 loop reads CASSVTSGGAYEQYF. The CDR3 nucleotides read TGTGCCAGCAGTGTCACTAGCGGGGGGGCCTACGAGCAGTACTTC. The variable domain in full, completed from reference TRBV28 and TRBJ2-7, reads DVKVTQSSRYLVKRTGEKVFLECVQDMDHENMFWYRQDPGLGLRLIYFSYDVKMKEKGDIPEGYSVSREKKERFSLILESASTNQTSMYLCASSVTSGGAYEQYFGPGTRLTVT.

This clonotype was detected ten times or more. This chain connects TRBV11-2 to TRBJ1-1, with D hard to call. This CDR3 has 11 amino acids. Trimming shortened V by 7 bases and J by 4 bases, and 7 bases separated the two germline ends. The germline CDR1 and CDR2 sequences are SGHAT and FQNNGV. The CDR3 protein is CASTPGTEAFF. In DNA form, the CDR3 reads TGTGCCAGCACCCCGGGCACTGAAGCTTTCTTT.

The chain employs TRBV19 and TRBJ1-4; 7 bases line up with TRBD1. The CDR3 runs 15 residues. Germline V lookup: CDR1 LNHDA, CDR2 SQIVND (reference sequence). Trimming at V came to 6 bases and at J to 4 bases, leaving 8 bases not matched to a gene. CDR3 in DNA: TGTGCCAGTAGCACCCCCTACAGGGGTAATGAAAAACTGTTTTTT. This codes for CASSTPYRGNEKLFF.

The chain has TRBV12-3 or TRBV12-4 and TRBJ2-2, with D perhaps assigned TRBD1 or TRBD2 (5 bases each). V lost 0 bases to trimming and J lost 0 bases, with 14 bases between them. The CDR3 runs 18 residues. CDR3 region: CASSLARDRLSNTGELFF. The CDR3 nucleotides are TGTGCCAGCAGTTTAGCCCGGGACCGACTTTCGAACACCGGGGAGCTGTTTTTT.